The 20 T cell receptor beta chains presented below share a single source sample, sequenced in a study of T-cell reconstitution after alpha-beta-depleted transplantation in children. A TCRbeta library incorporating unique molecular identifiers was prepared. TCRdb reprocessed the PCR reads via MiXCR and lists one record per CDR3 protein. The data show about 980,000 distinct CDR3 sequences, roughly 29% seen once. The source material was PBMCs, mostly from graft donor cells, sampled 360 days after TCRalphabeta/CD19-depleted stem cell transplant. Receptors were obtained from a boy in the first two years of life who had a stem cell transplant for SCID, so the T cells may come from the graft donor.

Worth noting for this clonotype: A read error may explain this, as a much larger clone is one base away. The V gene is TRBV12-3 or TRBV12-4, the J gene TRBJ2-1; 9 bases agree with TRBD2. This CDR3 has 15 amino acids. Losses at the gene ends were 1 base for V and 5 bases for J; bases not matched to a gene: 3. The chain's CDR3 is CASSLGGGANNEQFF. CDR3 in DNA: TGTGCCAGCAGTTTAGGCGGGGGGGCCAACAATGAGCAGTTCTTC.

The rearrangement joins TRBV5-5 to TRBJ2-3; tentatively, D is TRBD1 (6 bases). Germline CDR1 reads SGHKS; CDR2 reads YYEKEE (reference sequence). V was cut by 0 bases and J by 5 bases, with 16 bases left in between. The CDR3 runs 16 residues. The CDR3 sequence: CASSLGYRALGDTQYF. DNA of the CDR3: TGTGCCAGCAGCTTGGGGTACAGGGCCCTCGGAGATACGCAGTATTTT.

In its sample, this clonotype was seen many times. The chain carries TRBV28 and TRBJ1-2; D ambiguous. V was cut by 4 bases and J by 6 bases, with 6 bases left in between. Germline V gives CDR1 MDHEN, CDR2 SYDVKM. There are 11 residues in the CDR3. The CDR3 reads CASSWADGYTF. CDR3 DNA sequence: TGTGCCAGCAGTTGGGCGGATGGCTACACCTTC.

The gene calls are TRBV15 and TRBJ2-1; D gene uncertain. The germline CDR1 and CDR2 sequences are LNHNV and YYDKDF (reference sequence). V lost 11 bases to trimming and J lost 3 bases, with 11 bases between them. This CDR3 region has 12 residues. Here the CDR3 DNA reads TGTGCCGCTACCGACGGCTACAATGAGCAGTTCTTC. Residues: CAATDGYNEQFF.

This clonotype has ten or more counts. For the CDR3, the DNA is TGTGCCAGCAGCTTGCACAGGGGAAAGCCCCAGCATTTT. Its translation is CASSLHRGKPQHF. The chain has TRBV7-2 and TRBJ1-5; 7 nucleotides agree with TRBD1. CDR1 and CDR2 (germline): SGHTA, FQGNSA. V lost 3 bases and J lost 8; bases outside the gene matches: 4. This CDR3 spans 13 amino acids.

This clonotype occurred a few times. This chain joins TRBV5-1 and TRBJ2-1; 10 bases line up with TRBD1. The germline V gene encodes CDR1 SGHRS and CDR2 YFSETQ. The length of the CDR3 is 15 residues. Trimming took 4 bases from V and 9 from J; bases not matched to a gene: 10. CDR3 region: CASSRKGTGDVEQFF. In DNA, the CDR3 is TGCGCCAGCAGCAGGAAGGGGACAGGGGATGTTGAGCAGTTCTTC.

V gene TRBV24-1 combines with J gene TRBJ2-1, with 8 bases aligning to TRBD1. V lost 4 bases to trimming and J lost 4 bases; unmatched junction nucleotides: 8. The CDR3 has 16 amino acids. CDR1 and CDR2 (germline): KGHDR, SFDVKD. In DNA, the CDR3 is TGTGCCACCAGTGAGGGGACAGGCCATCCGTACAATGAGCAGTTCTTC. This encodes CATSEGTGHPYNEQFF.

The rearrangement joins TRBV5-1 to TRBJ2-7, with D hard to call. The germline V gene encodes CDR1 SGHRS and CDR2 YFSETQ. The germline V and J ends were trimmed by 2 bases and 3 bases, with 15 bases remaining between them. The CDR3 length is 15 residues. The CDR3 DNA reads TGCGCCAGCAGCTTCTACAGTGCCCTTCTCTACGAGCAGTACTTC. Protein: CASSFYSALLYEQYF.

This clonotype was detected only a few times. J is TRBJ1-1 and V is TRBV20-1; 7 bases are shared with TRBD1. The J segment lost 0 bases and the V segment lost 6 bases, leaving 7 bases of the junction unmatched. Germline V gene sequence: CDR1 DFQATT, CDR2 SNEGSKA (reference sequence). The CDR3 consists of 14 residues. The CDR3 reads CSASEGAMNTEAFF. The DNA of the CDR3 is TGCAGTGCCAGTGAGGGGGCTATGAACACTGAAGCTTTCTTT.

This clonotype was detected a few times. V is TRBV10-3 and J is TRBJ2-7; TRBD2 matches 10 bases. Germline CDR1 reads ENHRY; CDR2 reads SYGVKD. The CDR3 is 14 amino acids. Trimming cost V 4 bases and J 3 bases; bases outside gene matches: 3. CDR3 nucleotide sequence: TGTGCCATCAGTGGGGCTAGCGGGGGCTACGAGCAGTACTTC. Its translation is CAISGASGGYEQYF.

The rearrangement joins TRBV6-1 to TRBJ1-2; 10 nucleotides match TRBD1. The CDR3 length is 14 residues. Per the germline V gene, CDR1 is MNHNS and CDR2 is SASEGT. V shed 5 bases, J shed 6 bases, and the junction held 6 bases outside the gene matches. In DNA, the CDR3 is TGTGCCAGCAGTCCTCAAGGGACAGGGGATGGCTACACCTTC. Its translation is CASSPQGTGDGYTF.

CDR3 sequence: CASSLDPAGEQFF. CDR3 nucleotide sequence: TGTGCCAGCAGCTTAGACCCCGCGGGTGAGCAGTTCTTC. This chain connects TRBV5-4 to TRBJ2-1; maybe TRBD2 (5 bases). Trimming cost V 2 bases and J 9 bases, with 12 bases left between them. The CDR3 consists of 13 residues. Germline values: CDR1 SGHNT, CDR2 YYREEE (reference sequence).

The chain is built from TRBV4-3 and TRBJ2-3; 12 bases are a match to TRBD2. This CDR3 comprises 16 residues. V shed 0 bases, J shed 4 bases, and the junction held 2 bases outside the gene matches. Germline lookup yields CDR1 LGHNA and CDR2 YSLEER. This CDR3 is CASSQELAGGADTQYF. CDR3 bases: TGCGCCAGCAGCCAAGAACTAGCGGGGGGTGCAGATACGCAGTATTTT.

This clonotype was recorded a few times. The V and J genes are TRBV10-3 and TRBJ2-3; maybe TRBD2 (7 bases). Germline CDR1 is ENHRY and CDR2 is SYGVKD. The CDR3 spans 13 residues. Trimming cost V 3 bases and J 7 bases, with 11 bases left between them. CDR3 DNA sequence: TGTGCCATCAGTGAAGGGGGAGGGAATACGCAGTATTTT. Its translation is CAISEGGGNTQYF.

The rearrangement links TRBV4-1 to TRBJ2-1; TRBD1 aligns across 7 bases. This CDR3 contains 17 residues. Germline V CDR1 and CDR2: MGHRA, YSYEKL. The junction had 13 bases not matched to a gene; V was cut back by 4 bases and J by 4 bases. The CDR3 spells CASSPFADRVAYNEQFF. DNA for the CDR3: TGCGCCAGCAGCCCATTTGCCGACAGGGTAGCATACAATGAGCAGTTCTTC.

About this clonotype: The DNA is omitted, as the CDR3 cannot be located on it reliably, and the CDR3 follows TCRdb's listing. The chain couples TRBV12-3 or TRBV12-4 to TRBJ1-1; the table's TRBD1 call for D was not verified on the DNA. The CDR3 numbers 14 amino acids, ends counted. The CDR3: CASRPFGSGTEAFF.

This chain joins TRBV5-1 and TRBJ2-1; 10 bases are a match to TRBD1. Germline lookup yields CDR1 SGHRS and CDR2 YFSETQ. Trimming removed 5 bases from V and 3 bases from J; junction bases left unmatched: 2. The CDR3 consists of 14 residues. CDR3 in DNA: TGCGCCAGCAGGGGGACAGGGGACTACAATGAGCAGTTCTTC. This codes for CASRGTGDYNEQFF.

This clonotype was picked up a small number of times. This chain's CDR3 is CASSAGQPYEQYF. The CDR3 DNA reads TGTGCCAGCTCAGCGGGACAGCCCTACGAGCAGTACTTC. The chain carries TRBV18 and TRBJ2-7; TRBD1 might be the D (7 bases). Looked up from germline, CDR1 is KGHSH and CDR2 is LQKENI. The V end was cut by 5 bases, the J end by 2 bases, with 10 bases between. The length of the CDR3 is 13 residues.

The J gene is TRBJ1-5, the V gene TRBV20-1, with 7 bases that match TRBD1. The CDR3 loop spans 17 amino acids. The germline CDR1 and CDR2 sequences are DFQATT and SNEGSKA (reference sequence). V shed 0 bases, J shed 4 bases, and the junction held 12 bases outside the gene matches. The CDR3 DNA is TGCAGTGCTAGAGACCTGTATGAGGGGGCTAGGAATCAGCCCCAGCATTTT. It yields the protein CSARDLYEGARNQPQHF.

This chain links TRBV4-3 with TRBJ1-2; 10 nucleotides align to TRBD1. Germline CDR1 and CDR2: LGHNA and YSLEER. V was pared by 5 bases and J by 0 bases, with 12 bases of the junction left unmatched. The CDR3 consists of 18 residues. CDR3 sequence reads: CASSSPLLTGGTNYGYTF. In nucleotides, the CDR3 is TGCGCCAGCAGCTCTCCCTTACTGACAGGGGGCACTAACTATGGCTACACCTTC.